Presented here are 16 T cell receptor beta chains from one specimen sequenced in a study of cytomegalovirus exposure and HLA in healthy donors. The PCR made use of 60 Vbeta and 13 Jbeta primers. Some clones are missing from TCRdb's copy, which holds only in-frame ones; the method was immunoSEQ multiplex PCR. Among roughly 150,000 clones listed, 85% were seen once. Sequencing input: PBMCs. The receptor set was obtained from a boy between 2 and 15 years old in good health and CMV-seronegative.

The chain has TRBV7-8 and TRBJ2-2; D is unresolved. Germline V lookup: CDR1 SGHVS, CDR2 FQNEAQ. V lost 5 bases and J 2 bases, leaving 18 bases between the germline ends. The CDR3 sequence is 17 residues long. CDR3 sequence (DNA): TGTGCCAGCAGCCCGATGGTCCAGCGACCCAACACCGGGGAGCTGTTTTTT. Its translation: CASSPMVQRPNTGELFF.

The chain carries TRBV28 and TRBJ2-7; 8 positions match TRBD1. Trimming at V came to 10 bases and at J to 0 bases, leaving 5 bases not matched to a gene. Germline values: CDR1 MDHEN, CDR2 SYDVKM. The CDR3 length is 13 residues. CDR3 region: CATQQGDSYEQYF. CDR3 DNA: TGTGCCACTCAACAGGGGGACTCCTACGAGCAGTACTTC.

This clone was seen a single time. V is TRBV4-1 and J is TRBJ2-1; D may be TRBD2 (6 bases). The CDR3 is 20 residues long. Germline CDR1 and CDR2: MGHRA and YSYEKL. Trimming cost V 7 bases and J 3 bases, with 31 bases left between them. The CDR3 nucleotides are TGCGCCAGCACCTTCTATCTCCTCGCCCGGGGGAGAGGCCGCTACAATGAGCAGTTCTTC. The encoded protein is CASTFYLLARGRGRYNEQFF.

This clone was counted only a few times. CDR3 residues: CASSLRASGVQNYGYTF. CDR3 sequence (DNA): TGTGCCAGCAGCTTGAGAGCTTCAGGGGTCCAGAACTATGGCTACACCTTC. This chain connects TRBV5-6 to TRBJ1-2; D is possibly TRBD1 (6 bases). Germline lookup yields CDR1 SGHDT and CDR2 YYEEEE. This CDR3 has 17 residues. Trimming stripped 1 base from V and 2 bases from J, with 18 bases between. The full variable domain, with the rest looked up from reference TRBV5-6 and TRBJ1-2, is DAGVTQSPTHLIKTRGQQVTLRCSPKSGHDTVSWYQQALGQGPQFIFQYYEEEERQRGNFPDRFSGHQFPNYSSELNVNALLLGDSALYLCASSLRASGVQNYGYTFGSGTRLTVV.

The chain uses TRBV6-6 and TRBJ1-1; TRBD1 might be the D (5 bases). The CDR3 is 11 residues long. V lost 6 bases and J 3 bases, leaving 5 bases between the germline ends. Germline values: CDR1 MNHNY, CDR2 SVGAGI (reference sequence). The CDR3 here is CASRTDTEAFF. The CDR3 coding sequence is TGTGCCAGCAGGACAGACACTGAAGCTTTCTTT.

CDR3 DNA: TGTGCCAGCAGTGACTCGCTTAGGGGGAACCACTACGAGCAGTACGTC. This encodes CASSDSLRGNHYEQYV. The chain uses TRBV6-4 and TRBJ2-7; D may be TRBD1 (6 bases). Germline V CDR1 and CDR2: MRHNA, SNTAGT. CDR3 length: 16 amino acids. Trimming took 0 bases from V and 3 from J, leaving 15 bases between them.

The chain has TRBV5-1 and TRBJ1-1; no definite D call. CDR1 is SGHRS, CDR2 YFSETQ, per germline. V dropped 4 bases and J dropped 2 bases, with 9 bases sitting between them. This CDR3 has 13 amino acids. The CDR3 sequence: CASSREGNTEAFF. The CDR3 DNA is TGCGCCAGCAGCCGGGAGGGTAACACTGAAGCTTTCTTT. The variable domain in full, with the rest retrieved from reference TRBV5-1 and TRBJ1-1, is KAGVTQTPRYLIKTRGQQVTLSCSPISGHRSVSWYQQTPGQGLQFLFEYFSETQRNKGNFPGRFSGRQFSNSRSEMNVSTLELGDSALYLCASSREGNTEAFFGQGTRLTVV.

V and J are TRBV6-1 and TRBJ1-5; 7 nucleotides align to TRBD1. This CDR3 contains 13 residues. Germline CDR1 and CDR2: MNHNS and SASEGT. The V and J ends lost 5 bases and 4 bases, in that order; junction bases with no gene match: 2. CDR3 residues: CASSTGANQPQHF. DNA for the CDR3: TGTGCCAGCAGTACAGGGGCAAATCAGCCCCAGCATTTT.

The V call is TRBV28, the J call TRBJ2-2; no clear D gene. The CDR3 extends over 14 amino acids. Germline values: CDR1 MDHEN, CDR2 SYDVKM. V was trimmed by 5 bases and J by 6 bases, leaving 13 bases between them. This CDR3 reads CASSLRVSAGELFF. In nucleotides, the CDR3 is TGTGCCAGCAGTCTACGGGTATCGGCCGGGGAGCTGTTTTTT.

The gene calls are TRBV29-1 and TRBJ2-1, with D perhaps matching TRBD1 (6 bases). The V gene lost 1 base and the J gene lost 2 bases, with 9 bases spanning the gap. The CDR3 runs to 14 residues. In germline, CDR1 is SQVTM, CDR2 ANQGSEA. CDR3 in DNA: TGCAGCGTTGAAGCAGGGGTAACCTACAATGAGCAGTTCTTC. It is translated as CSVEAGVTYNEQFF.

The CDR3 loop reads CASSEGGSGVEKLFF. In DNA form, the CDR3 reads TGTGCCAGCAGTGAAGGGGGAAGCGGGGTTGAAAAACTGTTTTTT. V gene TRBV6-1 combines with J gene TRBJ1-4; no reliable D call. V gave up 1 base and J gave up 7 bases, with 13 bases separating them. The CDR3 sequence is 15 residues long. Germline lookup yields CDR1 MNHNS and CDR2 SASEGT.

This chain joins TRBV14 and TRBJ2-3; 13 bases fit TRBD2. CDR3 length equals 20 residues. Germline trimming cut 4 bases from V and 4 bases from J; bases unmatched to any gene: 17. CDR1 and CDR2 from the germline V gene are SGHDN and FVKESK. CDR3 nucleotide sequence: TGTGCCAGCAGCCGCACTTCGAGGATAGGACTAGCGGGAGTTCCAGATACGCAGTATTTT. This translates into CASSRTSRIGLAGVPDTQYF.

This clone has just one count. V gene TRBV7-9 combines with J gene TRBJ1-3; TRBD1 might be the D (5 bases). Germline CDR1 SEHNR, CDR2 FQNEAQ (reference sequence). The length of the CDR3 is 13 residues. V was pared by 5 bases and J by 4 bases, with 9 bases between. The CDR3 reads CASSPRGGNTIYF. CDR3 nucleotides: TGTGCCAGCAGCCCCCGGGGGGGAAACACCATATATTTT.

The chain links TRBV10-3 to TRBJ2-7; TRBD1 aligns across 11 bases. The junction had 5 bases not matched to a gene; V was cut back by 3 bases and J by 7 bases. Germline V gene sequence: CDR1 ENHRY, CDR2 SYGVKD. The CDR3 contains 14 residues. The CDR3 loop reads CAISEGQGAREQYF. In DNA, the CDR3 is TGTGCCATCAGTGAAGGACAGGGGGCGCGGGAGCAGTACTTC.

The chain recombines TRBV15 with TRBJ1-5; 7 bases fit TRBD1. V was pared by 1 base and J by 0 bases, with 0 bases of the junction left unmatched. This CDR3 is built from 15 residues. CDR1 and CDR2 from the germline V gene are LNHNV and YYDKDF (reference sequence). The CDR3 here is CATSRGDSSNQPQHF. The DNA of the CDR3 is TGTGCCACCAGCAGAGGGGACAGTAGCAATCAGCCCCAGCATTTT.

The V call is TRBV4-2, the J call TRBJ2-5; D is ambiguous. V was clipped by 2 bases and J by 2 bases, with 12 bases between them. The V gene's germline CDR1 is LGHNA and CDR2 YNFKEQ. The CDR3 totals 15 residues. CDR3 residues: CASSQRLTDQETQYF. As DNA, the CDR3 is TGTGCCAGCAGCCAAAGATTAACAGATCAAGAGACCCAGTACTTC.